This TCR beta chain emerged from a study of brain T cells in children with intractable seizures. Study conclusions and caveats: Pre- and post-surgery blood differed in depth, so pre-surgery absences may be undersampling.

Notes on this clone: Its antigen is as yet unknown.

Sequenced by immunoSEQ multiplex PCR; TCRdb stores in-frame clones only, minus some. The profile shows 50,000 to 75,000 clones, approximately 94% of them singletons. Only cases whose brain tissue showed the highest T cell transcript signatures were sequenced. This material consisted of peripheral blood, taken at surgery. The clonotype originates from a boy less than two years old with focal cortical dysplasia and intractable seizures.

The CDR3 loop is CASSSRAQGSGYTF. DNA for the CDR3: TGTGCCAGCAGCTCCCGGGCCCAAGGGAGCGGCTACACCTTC. V gene TRBV11-2 combines with J gene TRBJ1-2; no firm D call. The CDR3 spans 14 residues. Germline V gene lookup returns CDR1 SGHAT and CDR2 FQNNGV. V was clipped by 4 bases and J by 8 bases, with 17 bases between them.